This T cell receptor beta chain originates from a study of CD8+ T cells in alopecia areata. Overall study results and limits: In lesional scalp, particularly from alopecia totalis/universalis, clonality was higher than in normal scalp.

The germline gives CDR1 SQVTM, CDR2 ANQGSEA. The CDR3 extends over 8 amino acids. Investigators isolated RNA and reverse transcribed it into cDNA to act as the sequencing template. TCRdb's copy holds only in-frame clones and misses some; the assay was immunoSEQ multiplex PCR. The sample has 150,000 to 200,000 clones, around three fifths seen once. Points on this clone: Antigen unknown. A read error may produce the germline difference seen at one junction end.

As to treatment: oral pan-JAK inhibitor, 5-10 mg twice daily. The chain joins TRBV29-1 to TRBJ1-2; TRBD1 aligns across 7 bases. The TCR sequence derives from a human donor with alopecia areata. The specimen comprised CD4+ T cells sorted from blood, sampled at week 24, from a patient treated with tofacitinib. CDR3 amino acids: CSVGDSDF. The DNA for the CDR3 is TGCAGCGTGGGGGACAGCGACTTC.